The 21 T cell receptor beta chains listed next were all sequenced from one sample in a study of T cells expressing NK-cell markers. From the 5' RACE reads, TCRdb lists one entry per CDR3 protein and no DNA. The specimen's table records a few hundred thousand distinct CDR3 sequences. The sample taken for sequencing was blood T cells: a sorted CD56 or NKG2C T cell subset, CD4+ or CD8+ T cells, or bulk PBMC T cells (not recorded which). The receptors stem from a man between 18 and 69 years old in good health.

The chain couples TRBV29-1 to TRBJ2-7; TCRdb gives TRBD1 as the D gene, but with no DNA this cannot be confirmed. Germline V gives CDR1 SQVTM, CDR2 ANQGSEA. This CDR3 has 14 residues. The CDR3 here is CSVGSRQGAREQYF.

J is TRBJ2-5 and V is TRBV12-3 or TRBV12-4; TCRdb outputs TRBD2, but without DNA this stays unchecked. The CDR3 has 15 residues. CDR3 residues: CASSLRDSSGGTQYF.

The V call is TRBV27, the J call TRBJ2-1; TCRdb reports TRBD1, a call that lacks DNA to check it against. Germline lookup yields CDR1 MNHEY and CDR2 SMNVEV (reference sequence). There are 19 residues in the CDR3. CDR3 protein: CASSPPGTGASAVYNEQFF.

The chain couples TRBV18 to TRBJ1-2; TCRdb selects TRBD1, and the lack of DNA leaves this call unchecked. This CDR3 spans 18 amino acids. Looked up from germline, CDR1 is KGHSH and CDR2 is LQKENI. The CDR3: CASSPFGGSVGGNDGYTF.

The rearrangement uses TRBV2 and TRBJ1-2. Germline CDR1 SNHLY, CDR2 FYNNEI. This CDR3 is 11 amino acids long. The chain's CDR3 is CASKLRYGYTF.

V gene TRBV2 combines with J gene TRBJ2-1; TCRdb's D gene call, TRBD1, goes unchecked for lack of DNA. CDR1 SNHLY and CDR2 FYNNEI come from the germline V gene. CDR3 size: 15 residues. The CDR3 protein is CASSELRGGRNEQFF.

The chain combines TRBV19 with TRBJ2-3; the D call of TRBD1 rests on TCRdb alone, since no DNA is present to check it. Germline V gene data show CDR1 as LNHDA and CDR2 as SQIVND (reference sequence). The CDR3 length is 17 residues. CDR3 loop: CASSTRNRGSGTDTQYF.

The chain joins TRBV4-1 to TRBJ2-1; the D call from TCRdb, TRBD1, cannot be confirmed without DNA. This CDR3 is 14 amino acids long. Germline-derived CDR1 and CDR2 are MGHRA and YSYEKL. The CDR3 sequence is CASSQARGRDEQFF.

CDR3 sequence reads: CASSDPSGGSSYNEQFF. This chain joins TRBV25-1 and TRBJ2-1; TCRdb reports TRBD2, a call that lacks DNA to check it against. This CDR3 contains 17 residues. Germline V gene sequence: CDR1 MGHDK, CDR2 SYGVNS.

The chain joins TRBV6-5 to TRBJ2-5; TCRdb picks TRBD1, but there is no DNA to check that call. The CDR3 covers 15 residues. CDR1 and CDR2 from the germline V gene are MNHEY and SVGAGI. The CDR3 protein is CASSFAGGGVETQYF.

The CDR3 sequence: CASSLGVRAGEAFF. The chain combines TRBV28 with TRBJ1-1. The CDR3 consists of 14 residues. The germline V gene encodes CDR1 MDHEN and CDR2 SYDVKM.

The rearrangement joins TRBV7-2 to TRBJ2-2; TCRdb returns TRBD1, unconfirmable since there is no DNA. The CDR3 contains 16 residues. Germline V CDR1 and CDR2: SGHTA, FQGNSA. The CDR3 region is CASSFLGTVNTGELFF.

This chain connects TRBV29-1 to TRBJ1-1; without DNA, the TCRdb call of TRBD1 cannot be checked. The CDR3 contains 14 residues. CDR1 is SQVTM, CDR2 ANQGSEA, per germline. Here the CDR3 reads CSVGRTGRDTEAFF.

This chain connects TRBV2 to TRBJ2-7; TCRdb picks TRBD1, but there is no DNA to check that call. CDR3 size: 15 residues. Germline values: CDR1 SNHLY, CDR2 FYNNEI. The CDR3 spells CASSASGGYIYEQYF. The full variable domain, rest sourced from reference TRBV2 and TRBJ2-7, is EPEVTQTPSHQVTQMGQEVILRCVPISNHLYFYWYRQILGQKVEFLVSFYNNEISEKSEIFDDQFSVERPDGSNFTLKIRSTKLEDSAMYFCASSASGGYIYEQYFGPGTRLTVT.

The chain has TRBV6-1 and TRBJ1-2; TCRdb lists TRBD1, though no DNA is available to test this call. The CDR3 has 15 amino acids. Looked up from germline, CDR1 is MNHNS and CDR2 is SASEGT. This CDR3 reads CASRGDRGINYGYTF.

The chain has TRBV6-1 and TRBJ2-2; TCRdb calls TRBD1, which cannot be checked without DNA. The CDR3 loop spans 16 amino acids. CDR1 and CDR2 from the germline V gene are MNHNS and SASEGT. The CDR3 protein is CASNPRFRTNTGELFF.

The chain couples TRBV20-1 to TRBJ2-3; TCRdb proposes TRBD1, but this gene call is untestable without DNA. CDR1 is DFQATT, CDR2 SNEGSKA, per germline (reference sequence). There are 11 residues in the CDR3. CDR3 in amino acids: CSARAGVTQYF.

The chain is built from TRBV11-1 and TRBJ2-7. Germline V gives CDR1 SGHAT, CDR2 FQDESV (reference sequence). This CDR3 is 12 amino acids long. CDR3 in amino acids: CASSLWSGEQYF. Variable domain in full (rest from reference TRBV11-1 and TRBJ2-7): EAEVAQSPRYKITEKSQAVAFWCDPISGHATLYWYRQILGQGPELLVQFQDESVVDDSQLPKDRFSAERLKGVDSTLKIQPAELGDSAMYLCASSLWSGEQYFGPGTRLTVT.

The J gene is TRBJ2-5, the V gene TRBV6-1. Looked up from germline, CDR1 is MNHNS and CDR2 is SASEGT. CDR3 length equals 13 residues. CDR3 region: CASRASRKETQYF.

The gene calls are TRBV20-1 and TRBJ2-7; TCRdb proposes TRBD1, but this gene call is untestable without DNA. Germline values: CDR1 DFQATT, CDR2 SNEGSKA (reference sequence). There are 14 residues in the CDR3. The CDR3 loop reads CSATPGQGSHEQYF.

The chain carries TRBV20-1 and TRBJ1-2; TCRdb picks TRBD1, but there is no DNA to check that call. This CDR3 is built from 15 residues. Germline V gene lookup returns CDR1 DFQATT and CDR2 SNEGSKA (reference sequence). CDR3: CSASEYRGHGSGYTF.